These 9 T cell receptor beta chains originate from one sample sequenced in a study of shared clonotypes between healthy human individuals. Repertoires were generated with immunoSEQ multiplex PCR, while TCRdb's copy carries only in-frame clones and drops some. The table has 2 million to 2.5 million clones, over 90% seen once; the top ten hold 0.35% to 0.5%. Specimen: naive CD4+ T cells from PBMCs. The subset is: CD45RA+ positively selected. The receptor set was obtained from a young man in good health. Some clones in this sample may be carry-over from other donors' samples.

The chain joins TRBV21-1 to TRBJ2-2; the table's D gene call, TRBD2, was not cross checked with the DNA. TRBV21-1 is an annotated pseudogene. The CDR3 spans 19 residues. The CDR3 loop reads CASSKKGAASGKNTGELFF. In DNA form, the CDR3 reads TGTGCCAGCAGCAAAAAAGGCGCGGCTAGCGGGAAGAACACCGGGGAGCTGTTTTTT.

V usage is TRBV28 and J usage is TRBJ2-2; 8 bases match TRBD1. CDR1 is MDHEN, CDR2 SYDVKM, per germline. Trimming at V came to 2 bases and at J to 5 bases, leaving 7 bases not matched to a gene. CDR3 size: 16 residues. CDR3 DNA sequence: TGTGCCAGCAGTTTAACGGTCAGGGGGCGGACCGGGGAGCTGTTTTTT. Protein sequence: CASSLTVRGRTGELFF.

The chain is built from TRBV28 and TRBJ2-2; 7 bases agree with TRBD1. CDR1 is MDHEN and CDR2 is SYDVKM in the germline V gene. This CDR3 has 15 residues. V was pared by 6 bases and J by 0 bases, with 4 bases of the junction left unmatched. CDR3 nucleotides: TGTGCCAGCAGCCTGACAGGGACGAACACCGGGGAGCTGTTTTTT. It codes for CASSLTGTNTGELFF.

The CDR3 loop reads CASSRTGGGPEAFF. CDR3 coding DNA: TGTGCCAGCAGCAGGACAGGGGGCGGCCCTGAAGCTTTCTTT. The chain recombines TRBV25-1 with TRBJ1-1, with 11 bases lining up with TRBD1. The CDR3 consists of 14 residues. Germline V CDR1 and CDR2: MGHDK, SYGVNS. After removal of 6 bases from V and 6 bases from J, the junction contained 6 bases not matched to a gene.

V is TRBV5-1 and J is TRBJ2-7, with a possible D match to TRBD2 (5 bases). CDR1 and CDR2 from the germline V gene are SGHRS and YFSETQ. The V end was cut by 0 bases, the J end by 3 bases, with 7 bases between. The CDR3 consists of 13 residues. This chain's CDR3 is CASSLASHYEQYF. In DNA, the CDR3 is TGCGCCAGCAGCTTGGCTAGCCACTACGAGCAGTACTTC.

Concerning this clone: The identical CDR3 is also encoded by other nucleotide sequences in the sample. This rearrangement joins TRBV28 to TRBJ1-1; no definite D call. This CDR3 comprises 13 residues. CDR1 is MDHEN and CDR2 is SYDVKM in the germline V gene. V was trimmed by 3 bases and J by 1 base, leaving 6 bases between them. CDR3 in amino acids: CASSFSGNTEAFF. The CDR3 region has the DNA TGTGCCAGCAGTTTTTCGGGGAACACTGAAGCTTTCTTT. The full variable domain, completed using reference TRBV28 and TRBJ1-1, is DVKVTQSSRYLVKRTGEKVFLECVQDMDHENMFWYRQDPGLGLRLIYFSYDVKMKEKGDIPEGYSVSREKKERFSLILESASTNQTSMYLCASSFSGNTEAFFGQGTRLTVV.

This sequence joins TRBV12-5 and TRBJ2-3; weak D call: TRBD1 (6 bases). Germline V gene sequence: CDR1 LGHNT, CDR2 FRNRAP. The CDR3 runs to 13 residues. Trimming removed 5 bases at V and 3 bases at J, with 9 bases between. The CDR3: CASGRTGTDTQYF. CDR3 in DNA: TGTGCTAGTGGTAGAACAGGGACAGATACGCAGTATTTT.

This chain connects TRBV5-1 to TRBJ1-1; no clear D gene. Germline lookup yields CDR1 SGHRS and CDR2 YFSETQ. The V and J ends lost 0 bases and 4 bases respectively, with 16 bases between them. The CDR3 length is 16 residues. This CDR3 is CASSLARTFPRTEAFF. In DNA form, the CDR3 reads TGCGCCAGCAGCTTGGCCCGGACTTTTCCCCGCACTGAAGCTTTCTTT.

This chain links TRBV25-1 with TRBJ2-5; TRBD1 agrees at 9 bases. After removal of 6 bases from V and 5 bases from J, the junction contained 4 bases not matched to a gene. The CDR3 is made up of 13 amino acids. Germline V CDR1 and CDR2: MGHDK, SYGVNS. As DNA, the CDR3 is TGTGCCAGCAGATCGGGACAGGGCGAGACCCAGTACTTC. Translation: CASRSGQGETQYF.